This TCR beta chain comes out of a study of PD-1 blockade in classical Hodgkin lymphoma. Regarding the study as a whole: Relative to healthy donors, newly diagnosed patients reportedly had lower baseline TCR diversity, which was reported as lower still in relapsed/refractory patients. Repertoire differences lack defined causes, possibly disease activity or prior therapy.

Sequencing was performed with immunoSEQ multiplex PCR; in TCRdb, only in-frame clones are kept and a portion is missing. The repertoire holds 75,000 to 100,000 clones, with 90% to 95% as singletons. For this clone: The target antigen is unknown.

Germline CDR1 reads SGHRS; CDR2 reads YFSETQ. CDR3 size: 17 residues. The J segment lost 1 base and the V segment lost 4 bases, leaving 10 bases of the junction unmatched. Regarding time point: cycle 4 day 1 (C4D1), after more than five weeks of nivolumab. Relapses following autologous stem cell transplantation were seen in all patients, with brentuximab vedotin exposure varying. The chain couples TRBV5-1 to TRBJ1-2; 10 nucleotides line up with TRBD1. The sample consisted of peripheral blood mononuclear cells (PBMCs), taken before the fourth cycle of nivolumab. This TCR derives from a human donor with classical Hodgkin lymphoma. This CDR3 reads CASSKNGQGEFNYGYTF. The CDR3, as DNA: TGCGCCAGCAGCAAGAACGGACAGGGGGAGTTTAACTATGGCTACACCTTC. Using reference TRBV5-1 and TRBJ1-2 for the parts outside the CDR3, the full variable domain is KAGVTQTPRYLIKTRGQQVTLSCSPISGHRSVSWYQQTPGQGLQFLFEYFSETQRNKGNFPGRFSGRQFSNSRSEMNVSTLELGDSALYLCASSKNGQGEFNYGYTFGSGTRLTVV.